This is a list of T cell receptor beta chains from one sample in a study of control samples from healthy donors and cancer patients. Clones were read by immunoSEQ multiplex PCR, and TCRdb kept only the in-frame ones, dropping some. The sample has about 110,000 clones; approximately 89% are singletons. Sequencing was done on a sample of blood. Receptor source: a woman younger than 30 in good health. Each CDR3 is given with its conserved first and last residue. D genes are given only for firm matches. Clone size is shown for a subset of rows, as once, few, many or a class of expanded clone.

D gene | J gene | V gene | clone size | CDR3 DNA | CDR3 protein
TRBD1 | TRBJ1-1 | TRBV5-6 | once | TGTGCCAGCAGCGGGGACAGGGAGGGGACTGAAGCTTTCTTT | CASSGDREGTEAFF
TRBD2 | TRBJ2-7 | TRBV27 | . | TGTGCCAGCAGTCTTTCCTCGAGCGGGAGGTCCTACGAGCAGTACTTC | CASSLSSSGRSYEQYF
. | TRBJ2-3 | TRBV19 | . | TGTGCCAGTAGTATAATGCGGGCCAACCTTCCAGATACGCAGTATTTT | CASSIMRANLPDTQYF
. | TRBJ1-1 | TRBV10-1 | . | TGCGCCAGCAGTGAGATGGCAGGGGTTGAAGCTTTCTTT | CASSEMAGVEAFF
TRBD1 | TRBJ1-2 | TRBV19 | . | TGTGCCACCGCCCGACAGGGTAGTGACTATGGCTACACCTTC | CATARQGSDYGYTF
TRBD2 | TRBJ2-7 | TRBV5-1 | . | TGCGCCAGCAGCCTGATAGCGGGGGGGCAGAGCGAGCAGTACTTC | CASSLIAGGQSEQYF
TRBD1 | TRBJ1-4 | TRBV19 | . | TGTGCCACCCAATCCCGGACAGGTGATGAAAAACTGTTTTTT | CATQSRTGDEKLFF
. | TRBJ1-6 | TRBV12-5 | . | TGTGCTAGTGGACAAGATCCGAATTCACCCCTCCACTTT | CASGQDPNSPLHF
TRBD1 | TRBJ1-1 | TRBV2 | . | TGTGCCAGCAGGGGACAGGGGGTAGGGGGCACTGAAGCTTTCTTT | CASRGQGVGGTEAFF
. | TRBJ2-2 | TRBV5-4 | . | TGTGCCAGCAGCCCGGGACCGCCCACCGGGGAGCTGTTTTTT | CASSPGPPTGELFF
TRBD1 | TRBJ2-3 | TRBV24-1 | . | TGTGCCACCTCACCCCGACAGGGATTCTTGGATACGCAGTATTTT | CATSPRQGFLDTQYF
. | TRBJ2-2 | TRBV21-1 | . | TGTGCCAGCCGGCACCGGGGTACCGGGGAGCTGTTTTTT | CASRHRGTGELFF
. | TRBJ1-3 | TRBV28 | . | TGTGCCAGCAGTTTATTGCCGGTTAGCTCTGGAAACACCATATATTTT | CASSLLPVSSGNTIYF
. | TRBJ2-7 | TRBV2 | few | TGTGCCAGCAGCAGGGGAGGAAGCTCCTACGAGCAGTACTTC | CASSRGGSSYEQYF
TRBD1 | TRBJ1-6 | TRBV7-2 | . | TGTGCCAGCAGCCCCGGGACAGGTTATTCACCCCTCCACTTT | CASSPGTGYSPLHF
TRBD2 | TRBJ2-3 | TRBV5-1 | . | TGCGCCAGCAGCAAGCGGGGCGCTGAAGGGGATACGCAGTATTTT | CASSKRGAEGDTQYF
TRBD1 | TRBJ1-1 | TRBV2 | . | TGTGCCAGCAGGCTTACCGGGACAGAGAACACTGAAGCTTTCTTT | CASRLTGTENTEAFF
. | TRBJ2-3 | TRBV5-1 | . | TGCGCCAGCAGCTTAACGGGAGATACGCAGTATTTT | CASSLTGDTQYF
. | TRBJ2-7 | TRBV15 | . | TGTGCCACCAGCAGAGAAGGCGGGTCATACGAGCAGTACTTC | CATSREGGSYEQYF
. | TRBJ1-5 | TRBV4-3 | . | TGCGCCAGCAGCCCCACCTTTTTGGGCAATCAGCCCCAGCATTTT | CASSPTFLGNQPQHF
. | TRBJ1-4 | TRBV5-1 | few | TGCGCCAGCAGCTTAGCCGGGACAACTAATGAAAAACTGTTTTTT | CASSLAGTTNEKLFF
TRBD2 | TRBJ2-7 | TRBV7-2 | . | TGTGCCAGCAGCTCAATTAGCGGGGGGGCCTACGAGCAGTACTTC | CASSSISGGAYEQYF
. | TRBJ2-7 | TRBV30 | . | TGTGCCTGGAGCCAGAGCTCCTACGAGCAGTACTTC | CAWSQSSYEQYF